This T cell receptor beta chain stems from a study of beta chain features in type 1 diabetes. TCRB transcripts that were expressed got sequenced, as all of the isolated RNA had been reverse transcribed. TCRdb's table, derived via immunoSEQ multiplex PCR, lists solely in-frame clones and lacks some. Of 970,000 or so clones in the sample, 17% are singletons; the top ten hold 0.02% to 0.025%. Trimming removed 5 bases at V and 4 bases at J, with 27 bases between. The CDR3 runs to 18 residues. Germline V gene sequence: CDR1 MDHEN, CDR2 SYDVKM. The clonotype comes from a woman under 30 in good health. The material sequenced was naive CD4+ T cells from blood. V is TRBV28 and J is TRBJ2-7; D remains unclear. The CDR3, as DNA: TGTGCCAGCAGTCCCTTGTGGGTCCGAGGCAAAAAGAGGTACGAGCAGTACTTC. It specifies CASSPLWVRGKKRYEQYF.